One and the same sample provided the 15 T cell receptor beta chains below, sequenced in a study of OX40 agonist ivuxolimab in advanced cancers. Generated by immunoSEQ multiplex PCR, the TCRdb table keeps only in-frame clones and is missing some. The sample includes some 100,000 clones, roughly nine tenths seen only once; the top ten take roughly 0.8%. Here the sequenced sample was CD4+ or CD8+ T cells sorted from blood, taken in a trial of the OX40 agonist ivuxolimab. The receptor source for this set is an adult with an advanced solid tumor such as melanoma, head and neck, liver or kidney cancer.

This clone was seen only once. The V call is TRBV6-6, the J call TRBJ1-1, with TRBD1 matching over 7 bases. The CDR3 has 16 amino acids. In germline, CDR1 is MNHNY, CDR2 SVGAGI (reference sequence). The junction had 14 bases not matched to a gene; V was cut back by 6 bases and J by 4 bases. CDR3 amino acids: CASSRQGTGGGTEAFF. CDR3 coding DNA: TGTGCCAGCAGCAGACAGGGTACGGGTGGAGGCACTGAAGCTTTCTTT.

The gene calls are TRBV28 and TRBJ2-1; D possibly corresponds to TRBD1 (7 bases). CDR3 length equals 16 residues. From germline, CDR1 is MDHEN and CDR2 SYDVKM. V lost 1 base, J lost 12 bases, and 22 bases lay in between. Here the CDR3 reads CASSLFGGGTRDRQFF. DNA of the CDR3: TGTGCCAGCAGTTTATTCGGGGGAGGTACCCGGGACAGGCAGTTCTTC.

This clone was seen once. J is TRBJ2-2 and V is TRBV7-6; possible D gene TRBD2, 6 bases. Germline V gene sequence: CDR1 SGHVS, CDR2 FNYEAQ. V was pared by 5 bases and J by 6 bases, with 13 bases between. The CDR3 extends over 14 amino acids. The CDR3 coding sequence is TGTGCCAGCAGCCTGGAGGGGATCGCCGGGGAGCTGTTTTTT. This encodes CASSLEGIAGELFF. Combining the CDR3 with reference TRBV7-6 and TRBJ2-2 gives the whole variable domain GAGVSQSPRYKVTKRGQDVALRCDPISGHVSLYWYRQALGQGPEFLTYFNYEAQQDKSGLPNDRFSAERPEGSISTLTIQRTEQRDSAMYRCASSLEGIAGELFFGEGSRLTVL.

The rearrangement links TRBV9 to TRBJ2-1; D gene unclear. Germline V CDR1 and CDR2: SGDLS, YYNGEE. The CDR3 runs to 16 residues. V lost 2 bases and J lost 0, with 12 bases in between. The CDR3 region has the DNA TGTGCCAGCAGCGTGTTTTCGGAGAGCTCCTACAATGAGCAGTTCTTC. Its protein product is CASSVFSESSYNEQFF.

The genes are TRBV5-4 and TRBJ2-7; D is ambiguous. Germline CDR1 reads SGHNT; CDR2 reads YYREEE (reference sequence). The CDR3 runs to 13 residues. Trimming shortened V by 4 bases and J by 5 bases, and 13 bases separated the two germline ends. CDR3 sequence reads: CASSPPPGDEQYF. The CDR3 nucleotides are TGTGCCAGCAGCCCGCCGCCGGGCGACGAGCAGTACTTC.

J is TRBJ1-1 and V is TRBV18; D not certain. Trimming stripped 6 bases from V and 1 base from J, with 12 bases between. The length of the CDR3 is 14 residues. Germline values: CDR1 KGHSH, CDR2 LQKENI. The CDR3, as DNA: TGTGCCAGCTCTGCTTCGAGGGAGAACACTGAAGCTTTCTTT. Its translation: CASSASRENTEAFF. The full variable domain, in which reference TRBV18 and TRBJ1-1 provide the parts outside the CDR3, is NAGVMQNPRHLVRRRGQEARLRCSPMKGHSHVYWYRQLPEEGLKFMVYLQKENIIDESGMPKERFSAEFPKEGPSILRIQQVVRGDSAAYFCASSASRENTEAFFGQGTRLTVV.

This rearrangement joins TRBV6-6 to TRBJ1-5, with 7 bases identical to TRBD1. The ends lost 5 bases at V and 8 bases at J; junction bases unmatched: 9. Germline V gives CDR1 MNHNY, CDR2 SVGAGI (reference sequence). The CDR3 has 14 amino acids. CDR3 nucleotide sequence: TGTGCCAGCAGTCTTAGGGGGCCCCAGGAGCCCCAGCATTTT. Amino acid sequence: CASSLRGPQEPQHF.

The V call is TRBV6-6, the J call TRBJ1-6; unclear D gene. Germline CDR1 and CDR2: MNHNY and SVGAGI (reference sequence). V lost 1 base to trimming and J lost 2 bases, with 6 bases between them. The CDR3 consists of 15 residues. This CDR3 is CASSYYGTYNSPLHF. CDR3 bases: TGTGCCAGCAGTTACTACGGTACCTATAATTCACCCCTCCACTTT.

The rearrangement uses TRBV6-1 and TRBJ1-1; a weak D match, TRBD1 (6 bases). Germline assignment: CDR1 MNHNS and CDR2 SASEGT. V lost 5 bases to trimming and J lost 6 bases, with 13 bases between them. The CDR3 length is 13 residues. The CDR3 sequence: CASSPRTVSEAFF. For the CDR3, the DNA is TGTGCCAGCAGTCCCCGGACAGTTTCTGAAGCTTTCTTT.

A word on this clone: At the DNA level, this CDR3 is encoded by other sequences in the same sample as well. The chain employs TRBV2 and TRBJ1-1; D gene uncertain. This CDR3 has 13 amino acids. The V end was cut by 3 bases, the J end by 1 base, with 6 bases between. Germline CDR1 SNHLY, CDR2 FYNNEI. This CDR3 is CASSDQGNTEAFF. CDR3 coding DNA: TGTGCCAGCAGTGATCAAGGGAACACTGAAGCTTTCTTT.

The chain couples TRBV10-3 to TRBJ1-1, with no clear D. V lost 4 bases, J lost 3 bases, and 9 bases lay in between. Germline CDR1 and CDR2: ENHRY and SYGVKD. This CDR3 comprises 13 residues. In DNA form, the CDR3 reads TGTGCCATCAGTGGGGGTAGGGACACTGAAGCTTTCTTT. It translates to CAISGGRDTEAFF.

The CDR3 DNA reads as TGTGCCAGCAGCCCGGGACAGGGTAATTCACCCCTCCACTTT. It specifies CASSPGQGNSPLHF. V and J are TRBV7-3 and TRBJ1-6; 9 bases fit TRBD1. The length of the CDR3 is 14 residues. J gave up 6 bases and V 5 bases, and 2 bases lay outside the gene matches. Germline CDR1 SGHTA, CDR2 FQGTGA.

The rearrangement uses TRBV11-2 and TRBJ2-5; D gene ambiguous. This CDR3 contains 11 residues. V dropped 5 bases and J dropped 5 bases, with 6 bases sitting between them. Per germline, CDR1 SGHAT and CDR2 FQNNGV. CDR3 region: CASSVGETQYF. The CDR3 bases are TGTGCCAGCAGCGTCGGGGAGACCCAGTACTTC.

Note on this clone: The junction shows a germline mismatch at one end, possibly a read error. The chain combines TRBV28 with TRBJ1-6; no definite D call. The CDR3 is 14 amino acids. Per germline, CDR1 MDHEN and CDR2 SYDVKM. The CDR3 DNA sequence: TGTGCCACCAGTTCCCTCTCCTATAATTCACCCCCCCACTTT. Protein: CATSSLSYNSPPHF.

V usage is TRBV7-9 and J usage is TRBJ2-7; 7 bases are shared with TRBD1. Losses at the gene ends were 8 bases for V and 7 bases for J; bases not matched to a gene: 14. CDR1 is SEHNR, CDR2 FQNEAQ, per germline (reference sequence). The CDR3 consists of 14 residues. CDR3 region: CASDSPTGLVEQYF. The CDR3, as DNA: TGTGCCAGCGACTCCCCGACAGGGTTAGTAGAGCAGTACTTC.